Listed below are T cell receptor beta chains from one sample, sequenced in a study of T cells expressing NK-cell markers. TCRdb derives one entry per CDR3 protein from the 5' RACE reads, leaving out DNA. The sample has a few hundred thousand distinct CDR3 sequences; the top ten hold under 6.5%. The source material was blood T cells: a sorted CD56 or NKG2C T cell subset, CD4+ or CD8+ T cells, or bulk PBMC T cells (not recorded which). Receptor source: a man aged 18-70 years in good health. CDR3s include the opening cysteine and the closing phenylalanine or tryptophan. The order of the fields is J gene, V gene, CDR3 protein.

j_gene: TRBJ1-2; v_gene: TRBV7-8; CDR3aa: CASSLNGQGVYGYTF
j_gene: TRBJ1-5; v_gene: TRBV6-1; CDR3aa: CASSDLPRTGGVSQPQHF
j_gene: TRBJ1-1; v_gene: TRBV5-1; CDR3aa: CASSLSQGRGTEAFF
j_gene: TRBJ2-2; v_gene: TRBV6-1; CDR3aa: CASSDRDPPNTGELFF
j_gene: TRBJ2-2; v_gene: TRBV5-4; CDR3aa: CASSLRRGLAGGNTGELFF
j_gene: TRBJ1-1; v_gene: TRBV6-5; CDR3aa: CASSYGGQLNTEAFF
j_gene: TRBJ2-7; v_gene: TRBV10-3; CDR3aa: CAITSSSSGISYEQYF
j_gene: TRBJ2-1; v_gene: TRBV5-1; CDR3aa: CASSLVTGGVAYNEQFF
j_gene: TRBJ1-1; v_gene: TRBV5-5; CDR3aa: CASSPWDRGGNTEAFF
j_gene: TRBJ1-4; v_gene: TRBV29-1; CDR3aa: CSVKHRGRAEKLFF
j_gene: TRBJ2-7; v_gene: TRBV12-3/TRBV12-4; CDR3aa: CASSLGSGGNDYEQYF
j_gene: TRBJ2-3; v_gene: TRBV9; CDR3aa: CASSGSRLRTDTQYF
j_gene: TRBJ2-7; v_gene: TRBV5-1; CDR3aa: CASSSSEKRVLGEQYF
j_gene: TRBJ1-4; v_gene: TRBV6-5; CDR3aa: CASSYREKLFF
j_gene: TRBJ1-6; v_gene: TRBV12-3/TRBV12-4; CDR3aa: CASSLSPGRAPLHF
j_gene: TRBJ2-1; v_gene: TRBV5-1; CDR3aa: CASSLTPQVTGNEQFF
j_gene: TRBJ2-3; v_gene: TRBV7-6; CDR3aa: CASSLELASYTQYF
j_gene: TRBJ2-1; v_gene: TRBV6-1; CDR3aa: CASLKRSNNEQFF
j_gene: TRBJ1-5; v_gene: TRBV6-1; CDR3aa: CASSAGQGHIPQHF
j_gene: TRBJ2-2; v_gene: TRBV7-7; CDR3aa: CASSDRGHVGELFF
j_gene: TRBJ2-3; v_gene: TRBV12-3/TRBV12-4; CDR3aa: CASRDRPTDTQYF
j_gene: TRBJ1-2; v_gene: TRBV2; CDR3aa: CASRAGYGYTF
j_gene: TRBJ2-7; v_gene: TRBV20-1; CDR3aa: CSARGQEVNYEQYF
j_gene: TRBJ2-2; v_gene: TRBV7-3; CDR3aa: CASRSNWNWELFF
j_gene: TRBJ1-4; v_gene: TRBV12-3/TRBV12-4; CDR3aa: CASSLAVQGEKLFF
j_gene: TRBJ1-3; v_gene: TRBV20-1; CDR3aa: CSARAATGPSSGNTIYF
j_gene: TRBJ2-3; v_gene: TRBV7-3; CDR3aa: CASRLAGNTDTQYF
j_gene: TRBJ1-6; v_gene: TRBV3-1; CDR3aa: CASSQPGSPLHF
j_gene: TRBJ1-1; v_gene: TRBV30; CDR3aa: CAWSVRGQLNTEAFF
j_gene: TRBJ2-3; v_gene: TRBV15; CDR3aa: CATSRDRLAGATPHTDTQYF
j_gene: TRBJ2-3; v_gene: TRBV7-2; CDR3aa: CATTGPGADTQYF
j_gene: TRBJ2-5; v_gene: TRBV6-1; CDR3aa: CATKAAGQETQYF
j_gene: TRBJ2-3; v_gene: TRBV9; CDR3aa: CASSLRYSGGTDTQYF
j_gene: TRBJ2-1; v_gene: TRBV5-1; CDR3aa: CASSSGGGSNEQFF
j_gene: TRBJ2-5; v_gene: TRBV3-1; CDR3aa: CASSLDVKGSKETQYF
j_gene: TRBJ1-5; v_gene: TRBV27; CDR3aa: CASSLVWGLNQPQHF
j_gene: TRBJ1-1; v_gene: TRBV6-1; CDR3aa: CASTYGRDTEAFF
j_gene: TRBJ2-6; v_gene: TRBV12-3/TRBV12-4; CDR3aa: CASSLAEPGANVLTF
j_gene: TRBJ2-7; v_gene: TRBV7-3; CDR3aa: CASSLRDIYEQYF
j_gene: TRBJ1-1; v_gene: TRBV7-2; CDR3aa: CASSYLDGSEAFF
j_gene: TRBJ2-1; v_gene: TRBV20-1; CDR3aa: CSALEGLLSSNEQFF
j_gene: TRBJ2-1; v_gene: TRBV20-1; CDR3aa: CSARSPGLSYNEQFF
j_gene: TRBJ2-7; v_gene: TRBV20-1; CDR3aa: CSARALGGQLSYEQYF
j_gene: TRBJ2-2; v_gene: TRBV2; CDR3aa: CASSEARTGKAGELFF
j_gene: TRBJ2-3; v_gene: TRBV4-2; CDR3aa: CASSPTRGADSTDTQYF
j_gene: TRBJ2-5; v_gene: TRBV5-1; CDR3aa: CASSHGGQGVAETQYF
j_gene: TRBJ1-1; v_gene: TRBV20-1; CDR3aa: CSARESTGYGTEAFF